This T cell receptor (beta chain) was captured in a study of a mutant IDH1 vaccine in newly diagnosed glioma. Study-wide context: First vaccine doses came 4-6 weeks after radiotherapy alone, or with temozolomide cycles. Averaging approximately 42 years of age, treated patients were approximately 62% male and approximately 38% female.

The repertoire was sequenced with immunoSEQ multiplex PCR; TCRdb's copy has only in-frame clones and lacks some. The table records approximately 41,000 clones, around 87% of them present only once. The V end lost 6 bases, the J end lost 6 bases, and 18 bases lay between the germline ends. Per the germline V gene, CDR1 is MNHNY and CDR2 is SVGAGI (reference sequence). CDR3 size: 15 residues. Time point in this sample: week 35, safety follow-up. With topical imiquimod, each dose of the vaccine consisted of 300 ug of mutant IDH1 20-mer peptide. Eight vaccinations were given in weeks 1, 3, 5, 7, 11, 15, 19 and 23. Tumors from donors were new WHO grade 3 or 4 IDH1-mutant astrocytomas with ATRX loss. The table lists this clone with a few counts. Antigen: not known.

The source was PBMCs, collected from a glioma patient whose treatment included an IDH1 peptide vaccine. J is TRBJ2-1 and V is TRBV6-6; D may be TRBD1 or TRBD2 (5 bases each). The TCR originated in a middle-aged man with glioma. CDR3 coding DNA: TGTGCCAGCAGCTCGCCGGGACCGAGCTTCAATGAGCAGTTCTTC. Protein sequence: CASSSPGPSFNEQFF.